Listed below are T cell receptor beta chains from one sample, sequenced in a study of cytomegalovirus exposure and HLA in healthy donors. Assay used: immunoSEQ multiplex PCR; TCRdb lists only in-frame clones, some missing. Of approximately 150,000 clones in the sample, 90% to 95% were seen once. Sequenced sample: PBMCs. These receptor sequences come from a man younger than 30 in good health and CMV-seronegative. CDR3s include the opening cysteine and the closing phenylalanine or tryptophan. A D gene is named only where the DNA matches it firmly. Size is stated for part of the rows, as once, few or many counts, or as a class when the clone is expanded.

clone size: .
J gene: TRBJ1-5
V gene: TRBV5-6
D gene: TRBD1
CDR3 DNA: TGTGCCAGCAGCTATTGGGACAGTCCCAATCAGCCCCAGCATTTT
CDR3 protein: CASSYWDSPNQPQHF

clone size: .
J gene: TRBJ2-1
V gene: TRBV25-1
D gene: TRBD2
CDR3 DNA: TGTGCCAGCAGTGACATAGCGGGGGCCTACAATGAGCAGTTCTTC
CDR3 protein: CASSDIAGAYNEQFF

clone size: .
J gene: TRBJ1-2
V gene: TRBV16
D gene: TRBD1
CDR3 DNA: TGTGCCAGCAGCCAATCGGGCAGGGGGAACTATGGCTACACCTTC
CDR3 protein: CASSQSGRGNYGYTF

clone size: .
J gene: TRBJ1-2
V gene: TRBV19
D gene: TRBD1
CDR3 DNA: TGTGCCAGTAGTATCGAACGGGACAGGGGGGGTTATGGCTACACCTTC
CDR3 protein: CASSIERDRGGYGYTF

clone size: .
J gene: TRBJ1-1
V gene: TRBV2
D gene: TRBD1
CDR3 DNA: TGTGCCAGCAGTCCTCTTGGACAGGGAAAGGGGAACGCTGAAGCTTTCTTT
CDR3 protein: CASSPLGQGKGNAEAFF

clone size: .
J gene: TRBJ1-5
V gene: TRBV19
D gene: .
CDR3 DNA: TGTGCCAGTAGTCTATCCAAACCGCCTAGCAATCAGCCCCAGCATTTT
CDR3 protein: CASSLSKPPSNQPQHF

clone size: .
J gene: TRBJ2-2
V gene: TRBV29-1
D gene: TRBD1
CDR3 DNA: TGCAGCGCTGATGACAGGGCCGGGGAGCTGTTTTTT
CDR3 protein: CSADDRAGELFF

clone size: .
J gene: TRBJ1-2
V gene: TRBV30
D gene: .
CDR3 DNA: TGTGCCTGGAGCGAGAGACACAGGGTCCTCAACTATGGCTACACCTTC
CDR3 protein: CAWSERHRVLNYGYTF

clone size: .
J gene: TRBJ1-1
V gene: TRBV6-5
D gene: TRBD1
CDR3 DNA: TGTGCCAGCAGCTTCTCTCCGGACAGGTCTGAAGCTTTCTTT
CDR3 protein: CASSFSPDRSEAFF

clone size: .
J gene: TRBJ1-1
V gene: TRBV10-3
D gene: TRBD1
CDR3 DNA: TGTGCCATCAGACGGATTCTGACAGGGGCCACTGAAGCTTTCTTT
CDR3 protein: CAIRRILTGATEAFF

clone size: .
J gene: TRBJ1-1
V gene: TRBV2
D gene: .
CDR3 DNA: TGTGCCAGCAGTTCCCCTGGGGGGGGAAGAACTGAAGCTTTCTTT
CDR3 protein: CASSSPGGGRTEAFF

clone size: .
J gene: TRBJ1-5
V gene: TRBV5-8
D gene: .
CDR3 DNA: TGTGCCAGCAGCTTTCGGGGGATCGGCAATCAGCCCCAGCATTTT
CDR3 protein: CASSFRGIGNQPQHF

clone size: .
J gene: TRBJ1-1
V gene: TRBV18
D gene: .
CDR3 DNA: TGTGCCAGCTCACGTACAGAGAACACTGAAGCTTTCTTT
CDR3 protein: CASSRTENTEAFF

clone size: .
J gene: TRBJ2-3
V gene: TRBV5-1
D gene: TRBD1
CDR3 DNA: TGCGCCAGCAAATATAGGGGACAGTCCACAGATACGCAGTATTTT
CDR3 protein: CASKYRGQSTDTQYF

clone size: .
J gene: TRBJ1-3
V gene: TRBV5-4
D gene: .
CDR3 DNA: TGTGCCAGCAGCTTGCAGGGGCCCGCTGGAAACACCATATATTTT
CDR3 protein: CASSLQGPAGNTIYF

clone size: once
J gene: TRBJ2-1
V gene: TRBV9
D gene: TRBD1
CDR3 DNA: TGTGCCAGCAGCGCGGGACAGACCCGCTCCTACAATGAGCAGTTCTTC
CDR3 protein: CASSAGQTRSYNEQFF

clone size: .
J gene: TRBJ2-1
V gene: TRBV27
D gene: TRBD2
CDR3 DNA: TGTGCCAGCAGTCCAACAGGGGGGAACCTAGCGGGAGGACACAATGAGCAGTTCTTC
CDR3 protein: CASSPTGGNLAGGHNEQFF

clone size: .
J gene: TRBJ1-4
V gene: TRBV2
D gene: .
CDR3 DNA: TGTGCCAGCAGAGAGGGACATTTTAATGAAAAACTGTTTTTT
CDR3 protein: CASREGHFNEKLFF

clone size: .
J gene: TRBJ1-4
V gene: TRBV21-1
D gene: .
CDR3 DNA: TGTGCCAGCAGCGAACCCGGGACACGGGGTAATGAAAAACTGTTTTTT
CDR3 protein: CASSEPGTRGNEKLFF

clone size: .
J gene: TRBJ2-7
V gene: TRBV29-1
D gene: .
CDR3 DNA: TGCAGCGTTGAAGATCAAAGGGGCACCCCCTACGAGCAGTACTTC
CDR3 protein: CSVEDQRGTPYEQYF

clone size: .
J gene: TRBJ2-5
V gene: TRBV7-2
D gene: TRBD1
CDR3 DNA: TGTGCCAGCAGCCCGGACAGGGGAGGTGAGACCCAGTACTTC
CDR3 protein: CASSPDRGGETQYF

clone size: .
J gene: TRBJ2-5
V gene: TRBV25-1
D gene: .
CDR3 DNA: TGTGCCAGCAGACAACAGGGAGAAGAGACCCAGTACTTC
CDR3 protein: CASRQQGEETQYF

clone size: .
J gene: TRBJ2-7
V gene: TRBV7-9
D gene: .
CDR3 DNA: TGTGCCAGCAGCTTAGGTGGAGGGCTAGGCTCCTACGAGCAGTACTTC
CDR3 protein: CASSLGGGLGSYEQYF

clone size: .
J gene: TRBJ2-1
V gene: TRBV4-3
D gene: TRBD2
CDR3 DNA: TGCGCCAGCAGCCAGGGGCGGGGGATCGACAATGAGCAGTTCTTC
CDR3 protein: CASSQGRGIDNEQFF

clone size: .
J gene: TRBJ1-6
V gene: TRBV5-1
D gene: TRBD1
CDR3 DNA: TGCGCCAGCAGCTCCCTCGGGACAGGGGGCGCAAATTCACCCCTCCACTTT
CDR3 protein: CASSSLGTGGANSPLHF

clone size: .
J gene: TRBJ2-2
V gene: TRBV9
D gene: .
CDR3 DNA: TGTGCCAGCAGCCTCCTCGACTGGCTGAACACCGGGGAGCTGTTTTTT
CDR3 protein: CASSLLDWLNTGELFF

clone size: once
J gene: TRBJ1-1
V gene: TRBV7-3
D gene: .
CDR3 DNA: TGTGCCAGCAGCTTTCAGGGGAACACTGAAGCTTTCTTT
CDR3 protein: CASSFQGNTEAFF

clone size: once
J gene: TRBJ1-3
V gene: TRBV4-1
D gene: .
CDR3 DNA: TGCGCCAGCAGCCAAGATCGGGGGACCGCGGGGGGCTCTGGAAACACCATATATTTT
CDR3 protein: CASSQDRGTAGGSGNTIYF

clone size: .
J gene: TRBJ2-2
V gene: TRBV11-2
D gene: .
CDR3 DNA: TGTGCCAGCACCCCCCATCGGGGCAGGGGCACCGGGGAGCTGTTTTTT
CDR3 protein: CASTPHRGRGTGELFF

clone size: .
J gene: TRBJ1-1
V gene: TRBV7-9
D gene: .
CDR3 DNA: TGTGCCAGCAACCCCTCGCGGGTGGGAGCCGAAGCTTTCTTT
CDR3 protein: CASNPSRVGAEAFF

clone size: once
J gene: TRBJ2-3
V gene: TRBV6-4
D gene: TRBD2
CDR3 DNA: TGTGCCAGCGCTCCCCAAGCGGGGGGGACAGATACGCAGTATTTT
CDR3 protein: CASAPQAGGTDTQYF

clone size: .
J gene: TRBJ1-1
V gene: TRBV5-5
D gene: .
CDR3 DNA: TGTGCCAGCAGCTTGAGGACAGCGAACACTGAAGCTTTCTTT
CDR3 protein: CASSLRTANTEAFF

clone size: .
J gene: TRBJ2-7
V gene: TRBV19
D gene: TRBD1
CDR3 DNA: TGTGCCAGTAGGAAGACAGGGGGCTTTTACGAGCAGTACTTC
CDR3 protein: CASRKTGGFYEQYF

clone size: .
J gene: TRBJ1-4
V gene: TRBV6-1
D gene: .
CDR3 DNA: TGTGCCAGCAGGCTGACTCCCACGACTAATGAAAAACTGTTTTTT
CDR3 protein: CASRLTPTTNEKLFF

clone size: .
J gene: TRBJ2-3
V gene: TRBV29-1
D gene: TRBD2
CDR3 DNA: TGCAGCGTTGAATCAGTGGTAGCGGGAGCAGATACGCAGTATTTT
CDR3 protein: CSVESVVAGADTQYF

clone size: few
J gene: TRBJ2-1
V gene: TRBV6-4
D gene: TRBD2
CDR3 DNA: TGTGCCAGCAGTTCCGGGACTAGCGATTACAATGAGCAGTTCTTC
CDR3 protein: CASSSGTSDYNEQFF

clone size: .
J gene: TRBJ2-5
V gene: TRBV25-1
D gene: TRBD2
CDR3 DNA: TGTGCCAGCAGTGAACCTGAGTCAAGCGGAGCGGGGCAAGAGACCCAGTACTTC
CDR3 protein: CASSEPESSGAGQETQYF

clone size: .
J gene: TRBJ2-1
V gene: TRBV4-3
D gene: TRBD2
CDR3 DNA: TGCGCCAGCAGCCAAGAGCGGCGGACTAGCGGCTACAATGAGCAGTTCTTC
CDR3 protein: CASSQERRTSGYNEQFF

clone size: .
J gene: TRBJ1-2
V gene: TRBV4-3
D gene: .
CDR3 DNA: TGCGCCAGCAGCCAAACCCAGGGAAACGGTCCTTCTAACTATGGCTACACCTTC
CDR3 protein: CASSQTQGNGPSNYGYTF

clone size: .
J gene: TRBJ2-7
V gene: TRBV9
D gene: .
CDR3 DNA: TGTGCCAGCAGCCCCCCGGCGGGGTCGTACGAGCAGTACTTC
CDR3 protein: CASSPPAGSYEQYF

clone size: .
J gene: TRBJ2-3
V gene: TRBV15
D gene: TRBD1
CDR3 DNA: TGTGCCACCAGCAGCGATGGACAGGGACGGACAGATACGCAGTATTTT
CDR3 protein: CATSSDGQGRTDTQYF

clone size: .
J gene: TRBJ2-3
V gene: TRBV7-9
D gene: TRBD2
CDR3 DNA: TGTGCCAGCAGCACGGGAGGGCCCGTAGATACGCAGTATTTT
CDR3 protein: CASSTGGPVDTQYF

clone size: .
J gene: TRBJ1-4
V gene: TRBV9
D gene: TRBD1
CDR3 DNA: TGTGCCAGCAGCGTAGGGGACAGGGATGAAAAACTGTTTTTT
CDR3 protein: CASSVGDRDEKLFF

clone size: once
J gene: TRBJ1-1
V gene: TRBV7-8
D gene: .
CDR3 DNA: TGTGCCAGCAGCTTAGTTCTAGGCACTGAAGCTTTCTTT
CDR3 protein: CASSLVLGTEAFF

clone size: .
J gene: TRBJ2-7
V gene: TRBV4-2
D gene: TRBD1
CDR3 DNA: TGTGCCAGCAGCCAGAAAGGACAGGGGAGGGTCGAGCAGTACTTC
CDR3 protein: CASSQKGQGRVEQYF

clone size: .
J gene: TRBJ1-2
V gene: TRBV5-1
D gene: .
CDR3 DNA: TGCGCCAGCAGCTTGGGGCAGGGAGGCCATGGCTACACCTTC
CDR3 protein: CASSLGQGGHGYTF

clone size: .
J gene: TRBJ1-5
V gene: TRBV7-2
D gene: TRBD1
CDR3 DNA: TGTGCCAGCAGCTTAGTAGGGACAGGGGGCGGTCAGCCCCAGCATTTT
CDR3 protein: CASSLVGTGGGQPQHF

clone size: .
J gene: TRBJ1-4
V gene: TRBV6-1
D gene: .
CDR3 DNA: TGTGCCAGCAGTGAAATATCCGGGTCATTTGAAAAACTGTTTTTT
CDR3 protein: CASSEISGSFEKLFF